This T cell receptor beta chain comes out of a study of shared clonotypes between healthy human individuals. Negatively enriched CD4+ T cells were divided by CD45RA into naive and memory. Between the trimmed V and J ends, which lost 1 base and 0 bases, there was a span of 5 bases. Germline V gives CDR1 LNHDA, CDR2 SQIVND (reference sequence). The CDR3 totals 14 residues. This clone is a singleton in its sample. The identical CDR3 is also encoded by other nucleotide sequences in the sample. Data came from immunoSEQ multiplex PCR; TCRdb stores just in-frame clones and leaves some out. The sample lists over a million clones; 98% were seen once.

The TCR was taken from a man aged 25 to 40 in good health. This sequence joins TRBV19 and TRBJ2-3; D unclear. The sample was naive CD4+ T cells sorted from blood. Subset noted: CD45RA+ positively selected. CDR3 coding DNA: TGTGCCAGTAGTATAGGACAAAGCACAGATACGCAGTATTTT. Translation gives CASSIGQSTDTQYF.